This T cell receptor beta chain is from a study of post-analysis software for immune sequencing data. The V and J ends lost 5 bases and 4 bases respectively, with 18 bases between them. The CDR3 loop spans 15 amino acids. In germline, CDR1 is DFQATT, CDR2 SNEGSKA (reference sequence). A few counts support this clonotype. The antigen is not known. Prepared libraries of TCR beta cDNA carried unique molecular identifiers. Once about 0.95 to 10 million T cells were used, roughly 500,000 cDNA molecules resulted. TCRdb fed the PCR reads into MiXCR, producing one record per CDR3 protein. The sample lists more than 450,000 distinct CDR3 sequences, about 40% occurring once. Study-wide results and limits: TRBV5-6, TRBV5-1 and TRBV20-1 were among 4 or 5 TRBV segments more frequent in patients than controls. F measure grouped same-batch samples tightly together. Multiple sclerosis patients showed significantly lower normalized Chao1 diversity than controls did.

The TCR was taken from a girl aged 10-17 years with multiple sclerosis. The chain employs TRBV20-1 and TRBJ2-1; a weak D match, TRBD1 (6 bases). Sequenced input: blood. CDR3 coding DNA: TGCAGTGCTTTCCCAGGGGCAGCGAAGTACAATGAGCAGTTCTTC. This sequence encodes CSAFPGAAKYNEQFF.